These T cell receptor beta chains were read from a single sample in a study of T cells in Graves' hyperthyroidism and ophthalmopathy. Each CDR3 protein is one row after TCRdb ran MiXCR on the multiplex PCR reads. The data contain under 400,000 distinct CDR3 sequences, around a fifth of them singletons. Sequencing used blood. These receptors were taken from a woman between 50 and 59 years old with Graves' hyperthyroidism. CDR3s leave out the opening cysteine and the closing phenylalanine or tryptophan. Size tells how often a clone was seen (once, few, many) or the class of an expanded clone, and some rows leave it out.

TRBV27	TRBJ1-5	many	ASSYRGSDQPQH
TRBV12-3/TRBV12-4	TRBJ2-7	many	ASSLTRGSYEQY
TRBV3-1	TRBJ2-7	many	ASSPGLGYGYEQY
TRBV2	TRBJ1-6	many	ASSGTAANSPLH
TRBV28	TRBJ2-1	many	ASFSSTHPGTSQF
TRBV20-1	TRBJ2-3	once	SASGRGLADTQY
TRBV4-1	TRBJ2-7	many	ASSQDPGQPREQY
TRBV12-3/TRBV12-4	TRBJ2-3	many	ASSPTVSSTDTQY
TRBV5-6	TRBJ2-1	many	ASSYEWTSGMRSSYNEQF
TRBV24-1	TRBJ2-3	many	ATSTTGTGRPDTQY
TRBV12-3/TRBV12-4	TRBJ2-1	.	ASSLGGATNTSSYNEQF
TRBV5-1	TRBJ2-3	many	ASRGTDTADTQY
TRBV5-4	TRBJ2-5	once	ASSPEGRKTQY
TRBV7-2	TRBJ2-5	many	ASSPLKGAKGDRLQY
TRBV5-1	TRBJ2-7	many	ASSLKSGSYEQY
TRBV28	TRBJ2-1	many	ASSGGTSGGPYNEQF
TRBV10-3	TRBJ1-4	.	AISEYRGPDEKLF
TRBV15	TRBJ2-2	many	ATSTPSDTGELF